This T cell receptor beta chain was profiled in a study of blood T cells in healthy people across ages. A second PCR of 7 to 11 cycles used a sample-barcoded 5' primer and a J-beta primer mix. Each CDR3 protein is one row after TCRdb ran MiXCR on the 5' RACE reads. There are fewer than 950,000 distinct CDR3 sequences in the sample; 35% to 40% occur only once, and 10% to 15% lies in the top ten. Losses at the gene ends were 5 bases for V and 1 base for J; bases not matched to a gene: 7. This CDR3 is built from 16 residues. Per germline, CDR1 DFQATT and CDR2 SNEGSKA (reference sequence). This clonotype was obtained from a man aged 18 to 29 in good health. Sequencing was performed on blood. The chain couples TRBV20-1 to TRBJ2-3; 12 bases agree with TRBD2. The CDR3 loop reads CSARLAGGPGTDTQYF. CDR3 nucleotides: TGCAGTGCTCGGCTAGCGGGGGGGCCGGGCACAGATACGCAGTATTTT.